These 14 T cell receptor beta chains were all obtained from the same sample, sequenced in a study of T-cell reconstitution after alpha-beta-depleted transplantation in children (dated by TCRdb to 2016 to 2017). Library generation was performed with PCR. Reads for this sample came from an Illumina HiSeq 2500. TCR library preparation used molecular barcoding, with unique molecular identifiers applied to normalize quantification of the TCRbeta repertoire. Using fastp trimming at Q25 and MiXCR clonotype assembly, TCRdb reanalyzed the public sequencing data and kept in-frame beta chains. CDR3 protein sequences are deduplicated, and each keeps its most common genes and DNA. The sample table contains about 500,000 distinct CDR3 sequences; only one count was recorded for about 30% of them. The ten largest clones represent 2% to 2.5% of the sample. Specimen: PBMCs from the stem cell graft donor, collected from the stem cell graft. These receptors were taken from a human donor who donated a stem cell graft to a child with aplastic anemia.

CDR3 in DNA: TGTGCCAGCAGCGTAAGTTCGCAGCCTAATCAGCCCCAGCATTTT. This codes for CASSVSSQPNQPQHF. The J gene is TRBJ1-5, the V gene TRBV9; D call uncertain. V lost 1 base, J lost 4 bases, and 12 bases lay in between. The CDR3 runs to 15 residues. CDR1 is SGDLS and CDR2 is YYNGEE in the germline V gene.

The chain links TRBV20-1 to TRBJ2-7, with TRBD2 as a possible D gene (6 bases). V lost 6 bases and J lost 5, with 14 bases in between. The CDR3 contains 12 residues. CDR1 is DFQATT, CDR2 SNEGSKA, per germline (reference sequence). The chain's CDR3 is CSAPGLANEQYF. The CDR3 coding sequence is TGCAGTGCCCCGGGACTTGCAAACGAGCAGTACTTC.

This chain links TRBV6-2 or TRBV6-3 with TRBJ2-7, with 12 bases that match TRBD2. The CDR3 loop spans 17 amino acids. Germline assignment: CDR1 MNHEY and CDR2 SVGEGT. V shed 3 bases, J shed 3 bases, and the junction held 9 bases outside the gene matches. Here the CDR3 DNA reads TGTGCCAGCAGTTATACGACTAGCGGGAGAGGTCTCTACGAGCAGTACGTC. Its translation is CASSYTTSGRGLYEQYV.

The chain has TRBV7-9 and TRBJ2-7; 9 bases match TRBD1. The J segment lost 5 bases and the V segment lost 4 bases, leaving 9 bases of the junction unmatched. The germline V gene encodes CDR1 SEHNR and CDR2 FQNEAQ (reference sequence). There are 15 residues in the CDR3. The CDR3, as DNA: TGTGCCAGCAGCTCCGGGACAGGGATACCTCACGAGCAGTACTTC. Its translation is CASSSGTGIPHEQYF.

In DNA, the CDR3 is TGTGCCATCAGTGAGGGGCAGGGATTGATGAACACTGAAGCTTTCTTT. Translated, it gives CAISEGQGLMNTEAFF. The rearrangement uses TRBV10-3 and TRBJ1-1; D may be TRBD1 (5 bases). CDR3 length: 16 residues. CDR1 is ENHRY, CDR2 SYGVKD, per germline. V shed 2 bases and J shed 0 bases, with 13 bases lying between them.

The chain recombines TRBV5-1 with TRBJ2-7, with TRBD2 identical over 7 bases. The CDR3 runs 14 residues. V shed 0 bases, J shed 7 bases, and the junction held 7 bases outside the gene matches. In germline, CDR1 is SGHRS, CDR2 YFSETQ. The CDR3 DNA sequence: TGCGCCAGCAGCTTGGAACCTACAGCGGGAGAGCAGTACTTC. This gives the protein CASSLEPTAGEQYF.

This chain uses TRBV12-3 or TRBV12-4 with TRBJ1-1; no firm D call. Trimming left V 7 bases short and J 4 bases short, with 16 bases between. This CDR3 has 14 amino acids. The CDR3 loop reads CASTLGPSRTEAFF. In DNA form, the CDR3 reads TGTGCCAGCACCCTAGGGCCCTCCCGCACTGAAGCTTTCTTT.

CDR3 sequence reads: CAITLAERQFNYGYTF. The CDR3 coding sequence is TGTGCCATCACCCTCGCGGAGAGACAGTTTAACTATGGCTACACCTTC. V and J are TRBV10-3 and TRBJ1-2; weak D call: TRBD1 (5 bases). CDR3 length equals 16 residues. Germline values: CDR1 ENHRY, CDR2 SYGVKD. The V and J ends lost 7 bases and 1 base respectively, with 19 bases between them.

J is TRBJ2-4 and V is TRBV29-1; D may correspond to TRBD1 or TRBD2 (5 bases each). The CDR3 extends over 13 amino acids. The V end lost 6 bases, the J end lost 1 base, and 10 bases lay between the germline ends. The germline V gene encodes CDR1 SQVTM and CDR2 ANQGSEA. This chain's CDR3 is CSVGDGAKNIQYF. The CDR3 DNA reads as TGCAGCGTGGGGGATGGGGCCAAAAACATTCAGTACTTC. Full variable domain (outside the CDR3, taken from reference TRBV29-1 and TRBJ2-4): SAVISQKPSRDICQRGTSLTIQCQVDSQVTMMFWYRQQPGQSLTLIATANQGSEATYESGFVIDKFPISRPNLTFSTLTVSNMSPEDSSIYLCSVGDGAKNIQYFGAGTRLSVL.

The J gene is TRBJ2-3, the V gene TRBV5-5; possibly TRBD1 for D (5 bases). The CDR3 loop spans 15 amino acids. The germline V gene has CDR1 SGHKS and CDR2 YYEKEE (reference sequence). Trimming took 1 base from V and 0 from J, leaving 9 bases between them. This chain's CDR3 is CASSLLDRSTDTQYF. For the CDR3, the DNA is TGTGCCAGCAGCTTGCTCGACAGAAGCACAGATACGCAGTATTTT.

The chain carries TRBV7-2 and TRBJ2-3; 11 bases are a match to TRBD1. CDR3 length equals 16 residues. After removal of 5 bases from V and 3 bases from J, the junction contained 7 bases not matched to a gene. The V gene's germline CDR1 is SGHTA and CDR2 FQGNSA. The CDR3 loop is CASSPRDRGLTDTQYF. In nucleotides, the CDR3 is TGTGCCAGCAGCCCCCGGGACAGGGGGTTGACAGATACGCAGTATTTT. Drawing the rest from reference TRBV7-2 and TRBJ2-3, the complete variable domain is GAGVSQSPSNKVTEKGKDVELRCDPISGHTALYWYRQSLGQGLEFLIYFQGNSAPDKSGLPSDRFSAERTGGSVSTLTIQRTQQEDSAVYLCASSPRDRGLTDTQYFGPGTRLTVL.

The chain joins TRBV5-4 to TRBJ1-6; maybe TRBD1 (5 bases). Germline assignment: CDR1 SGHNT and CDR2 YYREEE (reference sequence). The CDR3 spans 14 residues. Trimming stripped 0 bases from V and 9 bases from J, with 10 bases between. In DNA form, the CDR3 reads TGTGCCAGCAGCTTGGGGCAGGGAGCTTCACCCCTCCACTTT. Protein product: CASSLGQGASPLHF.

This clonotype was seen only a few times. This chain connects TRBV7-9 to TRBJ2-1; D gene ambiguous. The CDR3 has 15 amino acids. Germline V gene lookup returns CDR1 SEHNR and CDR2 FQNEAQ (reference sequence). V lost 1 base, J lost 8 bases, and 15 bases lay in between. The CDR3, as DNA: TGTGCCAGCAGCTTAGGTGGTGCACCTATCGATGAGCAGTTCTTC. Its protein is CASSLGGAPIDEQFF. The complete variable domain, with remaining parts taken from reference TRBV7-9 and TRBJ2-1, reads DTGVSQNPRHKITKRGQNVTFRCDPISEHNRLYWYRQTLGQGPEFLTYFQNEAQLEKSRLLSDRFSAERPKGSFSTLEIQRTEQGDSAMYLCASSLGGAPIDEQFFGPGTRLTVL.

This clonotype was observed a few times. The rearrangement joins TRBV4-3 to TRBJ2-5, with D possibly matching TRBD2 (6 bases). There are 17 residues in the CDR3. The V gene's germline CDR1 is LGHNA and CDR2 YSLEER. The V end lost 0 bases, the J end lost 5 bases, and 19 bases lay between the germline ends. The CDR3 sequence: CASSQELIGGTRETQYF. The CDR3 DNA follows: TGCGCCAGCAGCCAAGAATTAATCGGGGGTACGCGGGAGACCCAGTACTTC.